This T cell receptor (beta chain) was sequenced in a study of cytomegalovirus exposure and HLA in healthy donors. The study's findings and limits: According to a subsequent analysis, TCR clusters from the first cohort were inclined to appear together in the roughly 110 validation repertoires. Usually a TCR sequence was rare, but some public TCRs were found in many donors. Both high specificity and high sensitivity reportedly marked the classifier's diagnosis of cytomegalovirus status.

This CDR3 contains 15 residues. Germline-derived CDR1 and CDR2 are SQVTM and ANQGSEA. Losses at the gene ends were 0 bases for V and 0 bases for J; bases not matched to a gene: 5. Comment on this clone: Its antigen is as yet unknown.

The validation cohort, a group of some 120 subjects, included the donors and was separate from the roughly 700-subject first cohort. The table came from immunoSEQ multiplex PCR; TCRdb's copy has only in-frame clones and leaves some out. The sample has around 93,000 clones, roughly 85% seen once. The chain couples TRBV29-1 to TRBJ2-7; TRBD2 matches at 7 bases. The specimen sequenced was PBMCs. This clonotype originated in a man aged 18-30 years in good health and CMV-seropositive. Here the CDR3 DNA reads TGCAGCGTTGAAGATGGGACTACCAGCTCCTACGAGCAGTACTTC. It translates to CSVEDGTTSSYEQYF.